The T cell receptor beta chain under discussion was sequenced for a study of T cell repertoires in cytomegalovirus infection. General study findings and limits: Cumulative frequency of public TCR beta families picked out carriers of CMV plus the relevant HLA.

MiXCR, applied by TCRdb to the reads, yields one record per CDR3 protein. Of about 920,000 distinct CDR3 sequences in the sample, more than 25% were seen once. J gave up 4 bases and V 10 bases, and 22 bases lay outside the gene matches. The CDR3 is 18 amino acids. The germline V gene has CDR1 MNHNY and CDR2 SVGAGI (reference sequence). This clonotype was observed a handful of times. Its antigen is not known. The TCR was taken from a human donor in good health (CMV status not recorded). Some clones in this sample may be carry-over from other donors' samples. The chain couples TRBV6-6 to TRBJ2-3, with 8 bases that match TRBD2. This material consisted of cultured CD8+ T cells from PBMCs, taken from culture after CMV antigen stimulation. DNA for the CDR3: TGTGCCATTAGCCCCATAGTCACTAGCGGCGATGGGGCAGATACGCAGTATTTT. Amino acid sequence: CAISPIVTSGDGADTQYF.